This TCR beta chain was sequenced in a study of siplizumab effects on memory and regulatory T cells. Whole-study results and caveats: Naive T cells apparently outstripped memory cells in diversity and seemed major alloresponse contributors.

A note on this clone: The antigen is undetermined.

About 10^5 TCR templates were assayed per sample. The data were produced by immunoSEQ multiplex PCR, yet TCRdb's version contains in-frame clones alone and is incomplete. The sample includes approximately 94,000 clones, 94% of them seen just once. Sequences were obtained from non-Treg CD4+ T cells sorted from blood. The TCR was taken from a human donor in good health.

The CDR3 here is CASSPRIRVEQYF. The CDR3 region has the DNA TGTGCCAGCAGCCCTCGGATTCGGGTCGAGCAGTACTTC. The chain recombines TRBV5-6 with TRBJ2-7; D is undetermined. Germline values: CDR1 SGHDT, CDR2 YYEEEE. V was pared by 4 bases and J by 6 bases, with 14 bases between. The CDR3 sequence is 13 residues long.